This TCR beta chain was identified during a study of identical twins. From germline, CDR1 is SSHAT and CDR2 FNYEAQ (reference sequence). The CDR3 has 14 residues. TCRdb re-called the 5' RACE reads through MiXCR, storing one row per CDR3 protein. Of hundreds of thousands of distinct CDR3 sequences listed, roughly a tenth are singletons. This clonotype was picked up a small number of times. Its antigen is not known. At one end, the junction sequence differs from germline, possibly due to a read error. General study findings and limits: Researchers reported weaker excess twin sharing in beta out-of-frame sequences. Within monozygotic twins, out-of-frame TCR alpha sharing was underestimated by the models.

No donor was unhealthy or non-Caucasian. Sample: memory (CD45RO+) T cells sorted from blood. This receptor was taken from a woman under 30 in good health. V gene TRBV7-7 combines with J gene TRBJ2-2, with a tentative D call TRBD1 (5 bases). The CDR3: CASSTRAYSGELFF. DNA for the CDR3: TGTGCTAGCAGCACCAGGGCTTATTCCGGGGAGCTGTTTTTT.